The next 14 T cell receptor beta chains were all read from a single sample in a study of cytomegalovirus exposure and HLA in healthy donors. Researchers ran the PCR with 60 Vbeta and 13 Jbeta primers. The repertoire was sequenced with immunoSEQ multiplex PCR; TCRdb's copy has only in-frame clones and lacks some. This sample has 99,000 or so clones, with 78% found just once. Sequencing was done on a sample of PBMCs. These receptors were taken from a woman in her thirties or forties in good health and CMV-seronegative.

The chain joins TRBV27 to TRBJ1-1; 8 nucleotides match TRBD1. Germline trimming cut 10 bases from V and 1 base from J; bases unmatched to any gene: 17. The CDR3 has 17 residues. The germline CDR1 and CDR2 sequences are MNHEY and SMNVEV (reference sequence). The CDR3 is CATAKGQGRRKNTEAFF. CDR3 nucleotide sequence: TGTGCCACCGCCAAAGGACAGGGAAGGAGGAAGAACACTGAAGCTTTCTTT.

This clone came up a few times. The genes are TRBV7-3 and TRBJ2-3; 7 nucleotides agree with TRBD2. V was pared by 3 bases and J by 1 base, with 13 bases of the junction left unmatched. The CDR3 totals 18 residues. CDR1 and CDR2 from the germline V gene are SGHTA and FQGTGA. The CDR3 DNA follows: TGTGCCAGCAGCTTGCTTGCTAGCGGAGGTGCGGGCACAGATACGCAGTATTTT. Its translation is CASSLLASGGAGTDTQYF.

The rearrangement joins TRBV27 to TRBJ1-6, with 7 nucleotides matching TRBD1. The trim removed 8 bases at V and 0 bases at J, leaving 4 bases unmatched. Germline-derived CDR1 and CDR2 are MNHEY and SMNVEV (reference sequence). The CDR3 covers 15 residues. CDR3 loop: CASGDRSSYNSPLHF. Here the CDR3 DNA reads TGTGCCAGCGGGGACAGAAGCTCCTATAATTCACCCCTCCACTTT.

V and J are TRBV2 and TRBJ1-5; 9 bases line up with TRBD1. V gave up 4 bases and J gave up 6 bases; unmatched junction bases: 4. Germline-derived CDR1 and CDR2 are SNHLY and FYNNEI. The CDR3 has 14 residues. This CDR3 is CASSVGGQGQPQHF. DNA of the CDR3: TGTGCCAGCAGTGTGGGGGGACAGGGTCAGCCCCAGCATTTT.

In this sample, this clone turned up once. The chain employs TRBV10-3 and TRBJ2-2; 8 nucleotides align to TRBD2. The CDR3 contains 14 residues. Looked up from germline, CDR1 is ENHRY and CDR2 is SYGVKD. J lost 0 bases, V lost 10 bases, and 4 bases had no gene match. This CDR3 is CATALAANTGELFF. In nucleotides, the CDR3 is TGTGCCACCGCACTAGCGGCGAACACCGGGGAGCTGTTTTTT.

The rearrangement joins TRBV19 to TRBJ1-2; 8 nucleotides align to TRBD1. Germline CDR1 and CDR2: LNHDA and SQIVND (reference sequence). V lost 3 bases, J lost 4 bases, and 10 bases stayed unmatched. The CDR3 spans 16 residues. CDR3 nucleotide sequence: TGTGCCAGTAGTATGGGCAGGGGGCAACCCCTCTATGGCTACACCTTC. Translation gives CASSMGRGQPLYGYTF.

This chain joins TRBV30 and TRBJ1-5, with D perhaps TRBD1 (6 bases). The V end was cut by 3 bases, the J end by 0 bases, with 9 bases between. Germline CDR1 GTSNPN, CDR2 SVGIG (reference sequence). This CDR3 contains 14 residues. The CDR3 nucleotides read TGTGCCTGGAGCGCAGGGGTTAGCAATCAGCCCCAGCATTTT. This codes for CAWSAGVSNQPQHF.

The J gene is TRBJ1-3, the V gene TRBV20-1; D perhaps matches TRBD1 (5 bases). V was pared by 8 bases and J by 4 bases, with 9 bases between. Per germline, CDR1 DFQATT and CDR2 SNEGSKA (reference sequence). This CDR3 is built from 11 residues. CDR3 coding DNA: TGCAGTTCCTACAGGGGAAACACCATATATTTT. This sequence encodes CSSYRGNTIYF.

This rearrangement joins TRBV6-5 to TRBJ1-5; D is undetermined. V was cut by 5 bases and J by 0 bases, with 8 bases left in between. This CDR3 is built from 14 residues. Germline assignment: CDR1 MNHEY and CDR2 SVGAGI. CDR3 DNA sequence: TGTGCCAGCAGTCCGACAAATAGCAATCAGCCCCAGCATTTT. Translated, it gives CASSPTNSNQPQHF.

The chain joins TRBV9 to TRBJ1-4, with D unclear. CDR3 length: 16 amino acids. Trimming shortened V by 3 bases and J by 0 bases, and 12 bases separated the two germline ends. The germline gives CDR1 SGDLS, CDR2 YYNGEE. The CDR3 DNA follows: TGTGCCAGCAGCGGAGGAAACCAAGCAACTAATGAAAAACTGTTTTTT. Protein product: CASSGGNQATNEKLFF.

This sequence joins TRBV5-6 and TRBJ2-1; 13 bases are shared with TRBD2. Trimming cost V 6 bases and J 9 bases; bases outside gene matches: 6. CDR1 is SGHDT and CDR2 is YYEEEE in the germline V gene. The CDR3 loop spans 14 amino acids. The CDR3 DNA is TGTGCCAGCAACGGACTAGCGGGAGCTTCTGAGCAGTTCTTC. Translating gives CASNGLAGASEQFF.

The V call is TRBV27, the J call TRBJ2-7; a weak D match, TRBD2 (6 bases). The CDR3 covers 15 residues. Trimming removed 5 bases from V and 0 bases from J, with 14 bases in between. The germline V gene encodes CDR1 MNHEY and CDR2 SMNVEV (reference sequence). CDR3 amino acids: CASSRLGGASYEQYF. CDR3 DNA sequence: TGTGCCAGCAGTAGACTAGGCGGAGCCTCCTACGAGCAGTACTTC.

The chain employs TRBV28 and TRBJ1-4, with TRBD1 matching 7 bases. V lost 3 bases to trimming and J lost 5 bases; unmatched junction nucleotides: 0. The CDR3 spans 13 residues. CDR1 is MDHEN, CDR2 SYDVKM, per germline. CDR3 nucleotide sequence: TGTGCCAGCAGTTTGGGACAGAATGAAAAACTGTTTTTT. As protein: CASSLGQNEKLFF.

The chain combines TRBV7-9 with TRBJ2-5; D possibly corresponds to TRBD2 (6 bases). The CDR3 is 16 residues long. Germline CDR1 SEHNR, CDR2 FQNEAQ (reference sequence). V was trimmed by 6 bases and J by 5 bases, leaving 22 bases between them. CDR3 protein: CASRFYPRRGGETQYF. Here the CDR3 DNA reads TGTGCCAGCAGGTTTTACCCCAGGCGTGGGGGGGAGACCCAGTACTTC.